These T cell receptor beta chains were read from a single sample in a study of T cell responses to AZD1222 COVID-19 vaccine. Using immunoSEQ multiplex PCR, the repertoire was profiled, and TCRdb retains in-frame clones only, with some absent. The sample records about 150,000 clones, 92% being singletons. The input for sequencing was peripheral blood, taken 28 days after the second AZD1222 dose. The receptors here all came from an adult who received the AZD1222 COVID-19 vaccine. Both conserved end residues are part of each CDR3. The D gene is left open where the match is weak. Only some rows state a clone size, as once, few, many or a class for expanded clones.

j_gene,abundance,d_gene,v_gene,CDR3nt,CDR3aa
TRBJ2-7,NA,TRBD1,TRBV28,TGTGCCAGCAGACCGGGACAGGGCCCCGAGCAGTACTTC,CASRPGQGPEQYF
TRBJ2-1,once,TRBD2,TRBV28,TGTGCCAGCAGTTCTAGCGGGAGGTTTGGGAATGAGCAGTTCTTC,CASSSSGRFGNEQFF
TRBJ2-7,NA,TRBD2,TRBV7-8,TGTGCCAGCAGCGCCGGGAGGGCCTCCTACGAGCAGTACTTC,CASSAGRASYEQYF
TRBJ2-5,once,TRBD2,TRBV2,TGTGCCAGCTTAAGGGGACTAGCGGGGCCCGAGGGAGAGACCCAGTACTTC,CASLRGLAGPEGETQYF
TRBJ1-4,NA,NA,TRBV5-1,TGCGCCAGCAGCTTGGACCAGCTTAATGAAAAACTGTTTTTT,CASSLDQLNEKLFF
TRBJ1-2,NA,NA,TRBV11-2,TGTGCCAGCAGCTTTATAGGGGATCATGGCTACACCTTC,CASSFIGDHGYTF
TRBJ2-1,NA,NA,TRBV19,TGTGCCAGTAGTATAGGGGGGAATGAGCAGTTCTTC,CASSIGGNEQFF
TRBJ1-5,NA,NA,TRBV12-3/TRBV12-4,TGTGCCAGCAGGGGAGGGTGGGAACAGCCCCAGCATTTT,CASRGGWEQPQHF
TRBJ2-7,NA,TRBD1,TRBV5-1,TGCGCCAGCAGCGCAGGGGGCGCAGAGGGCGAGCAGTACTTC,CASSAGGAEGEQYF
TRBJ2-2,NA,NA,TRBV5-5,TGTGCCAGCAGCCCTGGAGGGGGATCCGGGGAGCTGTTTTTT,CASSPGGGSGELFF
TRBJ1-2,NA,NA,TRBV5-6,TGTGCCAGCAGCTTGGCGGCAGGCGTGAATGGCTACACCTTC,CASSLAAGVNGYTF
TRBJ1-1,NA,NA,TRBV3-1/TRBV3-2,TGTGCCAGCAGCCGGCAGGTGAACACTGAAGCTTTCTTT,CASSRQVNTEAFF
TRBJ2-7,NA,NA,TRBV5-4,TGTGCCAGCAGCCTAGGGACGCGAACTGGGGGGTACGAGCAGTACTTC,CASSLGTRTGGYEQYF
TRBJ2-2,NA,TRBD1,TRBV19,TGTGCCAGTAGTATAGTAGTGACAGGGCGCACCGGGGAGCTGTTTTTT,CASSIVVTGRTGELFF
TRBJ2-7,NA,TRBD1,TRBV7-9,TGTGCCAGCAGTTCTGGCCAGGGGGCCCACGAGCAGTACTTC,CASSSGQGAHEQYF
TRBJ1-4,NA,NA,TRBV29-1,TGCAGCGTTGTGATAAGAATGTCTCCGGAGACTAATGAAAAACTGTTTTTT,CSVVIRMSPETNEKLFF
TRBJ2-7,NA,NA,TRBV12-3/TRBV12-4,TGTGCCAGCAGTTTAGGACAGTACTACGAGCAGTACTTC,CASSLGQYYEQYF
TRBJ2-2,NA,NA,TRBV18,TGTGCCAGCTCACCACCGTCTCTAGCTGACACCGGGGAGCTGTTTTTT,CASSPPSLADTGELFF
TRBJ2-1,NA,TRBD2,TRBV6-1,TGTGCCAGCAGTGATTCCGGGACTAGCGGTTACAATGAGCAGTTCTTC,CASSDSGTSGYNEQFF
TRBJ1-1,NA,TRBD1,TRBV29-1,TGCAGTGGCGGGACAGGACGTAGCGGAGCTTTCTTT,CSGGTGRSGAFF
TRBJ2-5,NA,NA,TRBV28,TGTGCCAGCGCCCTTGGGGGGTACCAAGAGACCCAGTACTTC,CASALGGYQETQYF
TRBJ2-1,NA,TRBD2,TRBV9,TGTGCCAGCAGCGTAGCCGGGACTAGCGGGAGAGGCGGGTACAATGAGCAGTTCTTC,CASSVAGTSGRGGYNEQFF